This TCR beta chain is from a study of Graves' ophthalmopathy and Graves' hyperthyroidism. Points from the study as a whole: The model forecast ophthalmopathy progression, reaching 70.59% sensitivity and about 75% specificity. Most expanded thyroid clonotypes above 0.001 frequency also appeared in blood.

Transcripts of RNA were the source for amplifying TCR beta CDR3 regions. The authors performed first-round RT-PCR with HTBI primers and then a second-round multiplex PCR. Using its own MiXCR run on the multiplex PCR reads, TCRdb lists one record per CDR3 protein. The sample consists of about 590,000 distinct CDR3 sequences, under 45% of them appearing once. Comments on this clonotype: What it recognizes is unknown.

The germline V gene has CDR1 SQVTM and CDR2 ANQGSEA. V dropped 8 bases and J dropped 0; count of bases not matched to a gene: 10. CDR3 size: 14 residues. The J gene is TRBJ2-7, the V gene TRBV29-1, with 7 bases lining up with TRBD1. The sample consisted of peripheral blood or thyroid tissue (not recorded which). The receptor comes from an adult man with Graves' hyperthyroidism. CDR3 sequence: CSQEGQASSYEQYF. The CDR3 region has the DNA TGCAGCCAAGAAGGACAGGCGAGCTCCTACGAGCAGTACTTC.